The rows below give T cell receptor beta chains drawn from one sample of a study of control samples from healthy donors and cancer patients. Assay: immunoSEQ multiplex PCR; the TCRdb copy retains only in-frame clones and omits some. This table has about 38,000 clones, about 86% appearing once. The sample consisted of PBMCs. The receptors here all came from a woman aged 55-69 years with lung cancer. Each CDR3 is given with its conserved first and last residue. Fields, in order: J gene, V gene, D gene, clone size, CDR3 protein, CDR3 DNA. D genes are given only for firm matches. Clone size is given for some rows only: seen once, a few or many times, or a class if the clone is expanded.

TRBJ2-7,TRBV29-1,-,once,CSVRTAYEQYF,TGCAGCGTAAGGACCGCCTACGAGCAGTACTTC
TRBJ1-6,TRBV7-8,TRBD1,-,CASSFGQGVNSPLHF,TGTGCCAGCAGCTTTGGGCAGGGGGTCAATTCACCCCTCCACTTT
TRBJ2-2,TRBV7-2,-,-,CASTSEGTTGELFF,TGTGCCAGCACCTCAGAGGGGACCACCGGGGAGCTGTTTTTT
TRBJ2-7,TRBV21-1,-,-,CASSKEGRQGPPEQYF,TGTGCCAGCAGCAAAGAAGGCCGACAGGGGCCCCCCGAGCAGTACTTC
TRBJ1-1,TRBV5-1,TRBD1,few,CASMGLTGDTEAFF,TGCGCCAGTATGGGCCTTACAGGGGACACTGAAGCTTTCTTT
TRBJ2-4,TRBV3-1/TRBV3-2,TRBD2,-,CASSQDPGTSGSNKKNIQYF,TGTGCCAGCAGCCAAGATCCGGGGACTAGCGGGAGTAATAAAAAAAACATTCAGTACTTC
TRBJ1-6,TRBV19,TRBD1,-,CASSPRWGQGAGNSPLHF,TGTGCCAGTAGTCCCCGGTGGGGACAGGGGGCAGGTAATTCACCCCTCCACTTT
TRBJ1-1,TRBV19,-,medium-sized,CASSSWGTNTEAFF,TGTGCCTCTTCCTCCTGGGGGACGAACACTGAAGCTTTCTTT
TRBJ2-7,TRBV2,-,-,CASSWDGPLREQYF,TGTGCCAGCAGTTGGGACGGCCCCCTGCGCGAGCAGTACTTC
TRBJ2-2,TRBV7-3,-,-,CASSPLVGVVTGELFF,TGTGCCAGCAGCCCCCTAGTCGGGGTCGTCACCGGGGAGCTGTTTTTT
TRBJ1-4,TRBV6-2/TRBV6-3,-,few,CASSYSGGFNEKLFF,TGTGCCAGCAGTTACTCGGGAGGCTTTAATGAAAAACTGTTTTTT
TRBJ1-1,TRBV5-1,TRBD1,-,CASSSTDRGEAFF,TGCGCCAGCAGCTCGACGGACAGGGGTGAAGCTTTCTTT
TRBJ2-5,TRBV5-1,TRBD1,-,CASSRDRGGFSGETQYF,TGCGCCAGCAGCCGGGACAGGGGAGGTTTTAGCGGAGAGACCCAGTACTTC
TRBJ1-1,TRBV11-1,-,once,CASSLAVPQGIPEAFF,TGTGCCAGCAGCTTAGCGGTCCCCCAGGGAATCCCTGAAGCTTTCTTT
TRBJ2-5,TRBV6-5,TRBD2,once,CASKNSGRETQYF,TGTGCCAGCAAAAATAGCGGGAGAGAGACCCAGTACTTC
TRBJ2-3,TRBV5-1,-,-,CASSPLGHITDTQYF,TGCGCCAGCAGCCCACTGGGACACATCACAGATACGCAGTATTTT
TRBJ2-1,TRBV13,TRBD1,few,CASSLVGTGSYNEQFF,TGTGCCAGCAGCCTTGTCGGGACAGGGTCCTACAATGAGCAGTTCTTC
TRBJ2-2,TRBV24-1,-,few,CATGWDTGELFF,TGTGCCACAGGGTGGGACACCGGGGAGCTGTTTTTT
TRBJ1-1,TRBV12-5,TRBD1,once,CATRTGGTYTEAFF,TGTGCTACCCGGACAGGGGGGACTTACACTGAAGCTTTCTTT
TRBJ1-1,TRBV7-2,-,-,CASSRSRQNTEAFF,TGTGCCAGCAGCCGCAGTCGTCAGAACACTGAAGCTTTCTTT
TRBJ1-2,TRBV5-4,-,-,CASSLYRGRGYTF,TGTGCCAGCAGCCTATACCGGGGACGGGGCTACACCTTC
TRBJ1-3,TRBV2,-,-,CASSTRVGTSDTIYF,TGTGCCAGCAGTACCAGAGTCGGGACCTCGGACACCATATATTTT
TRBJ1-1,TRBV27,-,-,CASSYPGQEAFF,TGTGCCAGCAGTTACCCCGGACAAGAGGCTTTCTTT
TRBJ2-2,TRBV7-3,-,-,CASSLLGWGSGELFF,TGTGCCAGCAGCTTGCTGGGGTGGGGATCCGGGGAGCTGTTTTTT
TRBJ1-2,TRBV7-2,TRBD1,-,CASSAGQGYGYTF,TGTGCCAGCAGCGCCGGACAGGGTTATGGCTACACCTTC
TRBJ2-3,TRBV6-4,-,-,CASSFMKTDTQYF,TGTGCCAGCAGTTTCATGAAAACAGATACGCAGTATTTT
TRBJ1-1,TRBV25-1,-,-,CASSAGFGTEAFF,TGTGCCAGCAGTGCGGGTTTTGGCACTGAAGCTTTCTTT
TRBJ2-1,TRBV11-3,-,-,CASSLRSVSSYNEQFF,TGTGCCAGCAGCTTACGTAGTGTGAGCTCCTACAATGAGCAGTTCTTC
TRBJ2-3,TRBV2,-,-,CASSENSRADTQYF,TGTGCCAGCAGTGAGAATTCGAGGGCAGATACGCAGTATTTT
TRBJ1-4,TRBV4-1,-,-,CASGLRGMDSLEKLFF,TGCGCCAGCGGGCTGAGGGGGATGGATTCCCTTGAAAAACTGTTTTTT
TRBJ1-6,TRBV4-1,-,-,CASSPPVTVSWNSPLHF,TGCGCCAGCAGCCCCCCTGTTACAGTCTCTTGGAATTCACCCCTCCACTTT
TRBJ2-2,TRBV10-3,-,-,CAISEGGGRAGELFF,TGTGCCATCAGTGAGGGAGGGGGCCGGGCCGGGGAGCTGTTTTTT
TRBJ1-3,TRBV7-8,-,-,CASSFTGSGNTIYF,TGTGCCAGCAGCTTTACAGGGTCTGGAAACACCATATATTTT
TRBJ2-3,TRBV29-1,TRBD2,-,CSVSGGNPTDTQYF,TGCAGCGTAAGCGGGGGGAACCCCACAGATACGCAGTATTTT
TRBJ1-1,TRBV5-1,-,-,CASSFSQNTEAFF,TGCGCCAGCAGTTTTTCACAGAACACTGAAGCTTTCTTT
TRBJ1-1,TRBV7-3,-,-,CASSPGSGRNTEAFF,TGTGCCAGCAGCCCCGGATCGGGGCGGAACACTGAAGCTTTCTTT
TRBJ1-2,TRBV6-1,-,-,CASSESALSYGYTF,TGTGCCAGCAGTGAATCGGCCCTGTCCTATGGCTACACCTTC
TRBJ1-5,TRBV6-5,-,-,CASKGGADQPQHF,TGTGCCAGCAAGGGGGGCGCGGATCAGCCCCAGCATTTT
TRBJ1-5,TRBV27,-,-,CASSLSAGPNQPQHF,TGTGCCAGCAGTTTATCCGCAGGCCCAAATCAGCCCCAGCATTTT
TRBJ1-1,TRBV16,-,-,CASSQSLNTEAFF,TGTGCCAGCAGCCAATCGTTGAACACTGAAGCTTTCTTT
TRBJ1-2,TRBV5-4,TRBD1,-,CASSLLTGGFGYTF,TGTGCCAGCAGCTTGCTTACAGGGGGCTTTGGCTACACCTTC
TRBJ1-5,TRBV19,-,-,CASSMGDTLSPQHF,TGTGCCAGTAGCATGGGGGACACCTTATCACCCCAGCATTTT
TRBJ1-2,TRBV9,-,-,CASSVGGLGYGYTF,TGTGCCAGCAGCGTAGGGGGCCTAGGGTATGGCTACACCTTC
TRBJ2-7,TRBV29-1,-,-,CSAKTGSSYEQYF,TGCAGCGCAAAGACGGGAAGCTCCTACGAGCAGTACTTC
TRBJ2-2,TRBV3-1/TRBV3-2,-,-,CASRGTGELFF,TGTGCCAGCCGAGGCACCGGGGAGCTGTTTTTT
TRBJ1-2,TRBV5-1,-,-,CASSSQVSNYGYTF,TGCGCCAGCAGTTCGCAGGTTTCCAACTATGGCTACACCTTC
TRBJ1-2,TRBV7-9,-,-,CASRMTGPDYTF,TGTGCCAGCAGAATGACAGGTCCCGACTACACCTTC
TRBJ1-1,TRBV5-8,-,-,CASSLDFGGTEAFF,TGTGCCAGCAGCTTGGATTTCGGCGGTACTGAAGCTTTCTTT
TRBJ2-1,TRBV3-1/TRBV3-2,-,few,CASSQPPGGINEQFF,TGTGCCAGCAGCCAACCCCCCGGGGGAATCAATGAGCAGTTCTTC
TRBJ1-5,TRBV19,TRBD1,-,CATTVGQGNSNQPQHF,TGTGCCACTACGGTTGGACAGGGCAATAGCAATCAGCCCCAGCATTTT
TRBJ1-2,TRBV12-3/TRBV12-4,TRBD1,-,CASSRGQQYGYTF,TGTGCCAGCAGCCGGGGACAGCAGTATGGCTACACCTTC
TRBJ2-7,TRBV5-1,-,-,CASSWTSGLGSYEQYF,TGCGCCAGCAGCTGGACTTCAGGGTTAGGCTCCTACGAGCAGTACTTC
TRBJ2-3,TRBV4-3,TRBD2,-,CASSQVGRLAGDTDTQYF,TGCGCCAGCAGCCAAGTAGGGCGACTAGCGGGAGACACAGATACGCAGTATTTT
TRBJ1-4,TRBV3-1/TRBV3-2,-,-,CASSPGAVATNEKLFF,TGTGCCAGCAGCCCCGGGGCAGTCGCAACTAATGAAAAACTGTTTTTT
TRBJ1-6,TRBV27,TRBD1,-,CASSWGPDRGNSPLHF,TGTGCCAGCAGTTGGGGCCCTGACAGGGGAAATTCACCCCTCCACTTT
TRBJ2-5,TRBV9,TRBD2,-,CASSVAGGLQETQYF,TGTGCCAGCAGCGTAGCGGGGGGTCTCCAAGAGACCCAGTACTTC
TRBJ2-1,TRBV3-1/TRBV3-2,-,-,CASSQDPGEQFF,TGTGCCAGCAGCCAAGATCCCGGGGAGCAGTTCTTC
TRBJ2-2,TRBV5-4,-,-,CASTPLGTDSNTGELFF,TGTGCCAGCACCCCCCTGGGGACGGACTCGAACACCGGGGAGCTGTTTTTT
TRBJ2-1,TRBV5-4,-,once,CASSLDREPRNEQFF,TGTGCCAGCAGCTTGGATCGGGAGCCCCGGAATGAGCAGTTCTTC